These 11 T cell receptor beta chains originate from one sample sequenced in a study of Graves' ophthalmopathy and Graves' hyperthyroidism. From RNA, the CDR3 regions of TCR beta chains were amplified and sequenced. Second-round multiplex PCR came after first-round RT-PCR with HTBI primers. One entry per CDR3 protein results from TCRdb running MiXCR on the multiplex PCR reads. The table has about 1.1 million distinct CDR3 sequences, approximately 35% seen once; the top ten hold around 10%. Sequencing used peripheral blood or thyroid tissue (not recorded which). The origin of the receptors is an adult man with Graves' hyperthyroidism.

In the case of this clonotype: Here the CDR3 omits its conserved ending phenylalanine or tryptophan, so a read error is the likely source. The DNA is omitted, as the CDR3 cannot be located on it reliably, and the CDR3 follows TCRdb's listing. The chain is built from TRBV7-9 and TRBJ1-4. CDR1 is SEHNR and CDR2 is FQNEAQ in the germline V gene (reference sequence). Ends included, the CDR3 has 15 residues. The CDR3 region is CATAGLAGETQYFGP.

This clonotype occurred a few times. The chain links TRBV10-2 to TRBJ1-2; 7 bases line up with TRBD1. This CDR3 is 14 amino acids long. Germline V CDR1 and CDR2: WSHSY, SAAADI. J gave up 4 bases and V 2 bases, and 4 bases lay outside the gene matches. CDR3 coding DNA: TGCGCCAGCAGTGAGCCGGACAGGTTCTATGGCTACACCTTC. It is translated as CASSEPDRFYGYTF.

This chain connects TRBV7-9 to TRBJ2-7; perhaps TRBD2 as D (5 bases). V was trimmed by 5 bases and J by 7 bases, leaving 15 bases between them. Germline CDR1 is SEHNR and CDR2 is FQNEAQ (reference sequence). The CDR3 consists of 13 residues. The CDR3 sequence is CASSAGLSLEQYF. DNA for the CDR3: TGTGCCAGCAGCGCGGGCCTGAGCCTTGAGCAGTACTTC.

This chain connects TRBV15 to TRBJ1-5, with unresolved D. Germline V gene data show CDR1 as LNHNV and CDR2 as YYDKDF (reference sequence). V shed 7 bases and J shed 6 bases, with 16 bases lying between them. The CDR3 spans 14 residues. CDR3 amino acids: CATISDQMGQPQHF. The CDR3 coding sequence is TGTGCCACCATCAGTGACCAGATGGGTCAGCCCCAGCATTTT.

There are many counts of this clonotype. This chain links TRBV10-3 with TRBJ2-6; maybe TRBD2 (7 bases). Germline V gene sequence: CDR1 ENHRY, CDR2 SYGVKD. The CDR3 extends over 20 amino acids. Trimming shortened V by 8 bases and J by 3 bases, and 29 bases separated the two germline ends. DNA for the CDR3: TGTGCCATCTCGGCCGGGGAGGGGGAGAGCCGTTTGTATGGGGCCAACGTCCTGACTTTC. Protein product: CAISAGEGESRLYGANVLTF.

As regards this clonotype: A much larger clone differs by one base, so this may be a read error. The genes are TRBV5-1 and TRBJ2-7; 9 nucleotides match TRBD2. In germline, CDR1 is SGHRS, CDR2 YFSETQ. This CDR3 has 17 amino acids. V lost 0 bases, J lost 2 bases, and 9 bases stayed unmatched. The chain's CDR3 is CASSLGASGTTPYEQYF. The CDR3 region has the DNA TGCGCCAGCAGCTTGGGGGCTAGCGGGACCACTCCCTACGAGCAGTACTTC.

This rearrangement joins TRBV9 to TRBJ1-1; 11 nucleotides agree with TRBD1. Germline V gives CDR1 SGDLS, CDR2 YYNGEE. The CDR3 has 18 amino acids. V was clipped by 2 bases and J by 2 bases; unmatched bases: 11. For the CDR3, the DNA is TGTGCCAGCAGCGTTACCCCGGACAGGGGGCTTTTAAACACTGAAGCTTTCTTT. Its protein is CASSVTPDRGLLNTEAFF.

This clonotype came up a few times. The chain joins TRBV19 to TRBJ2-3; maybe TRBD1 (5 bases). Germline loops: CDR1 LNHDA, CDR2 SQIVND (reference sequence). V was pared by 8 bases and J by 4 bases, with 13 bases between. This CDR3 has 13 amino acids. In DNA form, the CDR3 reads TGTGCCAGTGCATTTGAAGGGGCAGATACGCAGTATTTT. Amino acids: CASAFEGADTQYF. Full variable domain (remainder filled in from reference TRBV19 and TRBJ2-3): DGGITQSPKYLFRKEGQNVTLSCEQNLNHDAMYWYRQDPGQGLRLIYYSQIVNDFQKGDIAEGYSVSREKKESFPLTVTSAQKNPTAFYLCASAFEGADTQYFGPGTRLTVL.

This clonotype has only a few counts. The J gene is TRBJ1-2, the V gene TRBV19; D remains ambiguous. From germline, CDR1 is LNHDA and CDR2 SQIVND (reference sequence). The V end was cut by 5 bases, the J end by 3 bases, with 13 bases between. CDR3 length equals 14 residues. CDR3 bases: TGTGCCAGTAGTTCAGGCAGTGTCGACTATGGCTACACCTTC. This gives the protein CASSSGSVDYGYTF.

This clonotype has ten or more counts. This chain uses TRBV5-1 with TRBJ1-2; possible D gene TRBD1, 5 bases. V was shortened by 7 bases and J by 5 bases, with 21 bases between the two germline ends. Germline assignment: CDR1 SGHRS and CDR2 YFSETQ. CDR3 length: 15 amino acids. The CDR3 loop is CASPLDSLALYGYTF. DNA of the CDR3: TGCGCCAGCCCCCTCGACAGCCTGGCTTTATATGGCTACACCTTC.

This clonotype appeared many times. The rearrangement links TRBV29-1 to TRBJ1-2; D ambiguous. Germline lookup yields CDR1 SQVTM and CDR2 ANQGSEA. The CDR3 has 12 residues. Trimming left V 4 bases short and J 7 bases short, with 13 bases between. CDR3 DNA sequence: TGCAGCGTTGCGGACGGGATCCGTGGCTACACCTTC. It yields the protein CSVADGIRGYTF.